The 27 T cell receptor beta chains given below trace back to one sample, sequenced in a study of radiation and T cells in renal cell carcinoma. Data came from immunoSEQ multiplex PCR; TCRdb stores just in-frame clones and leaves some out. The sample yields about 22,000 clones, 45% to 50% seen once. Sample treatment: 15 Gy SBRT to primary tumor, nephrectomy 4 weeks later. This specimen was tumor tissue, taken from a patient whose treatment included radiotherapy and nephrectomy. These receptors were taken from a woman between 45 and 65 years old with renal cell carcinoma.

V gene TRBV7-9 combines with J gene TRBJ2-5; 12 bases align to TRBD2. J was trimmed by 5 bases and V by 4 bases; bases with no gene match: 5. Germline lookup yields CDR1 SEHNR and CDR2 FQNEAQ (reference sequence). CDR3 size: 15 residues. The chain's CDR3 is CASSSTSGGTETQYF. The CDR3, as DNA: TGTGCCAGCAGCTCAACTAGCGGGGGGACGGAGACCCAGTACTTC.

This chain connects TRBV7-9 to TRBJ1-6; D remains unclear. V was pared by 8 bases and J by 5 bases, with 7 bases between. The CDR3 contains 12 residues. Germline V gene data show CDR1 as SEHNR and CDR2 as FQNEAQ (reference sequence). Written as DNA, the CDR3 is TGTGCCAGCCAGGAGAATAATTCACCCCTCCACTTT. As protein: CASQENNSPLHF.

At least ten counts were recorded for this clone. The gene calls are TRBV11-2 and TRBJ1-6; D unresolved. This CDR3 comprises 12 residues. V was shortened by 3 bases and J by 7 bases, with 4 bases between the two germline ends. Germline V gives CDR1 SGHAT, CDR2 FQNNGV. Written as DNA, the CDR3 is TGTGCCAGCAGCTTCACCAATTCACCCCTCCACTTT. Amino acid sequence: CASSFTNSPLHF.

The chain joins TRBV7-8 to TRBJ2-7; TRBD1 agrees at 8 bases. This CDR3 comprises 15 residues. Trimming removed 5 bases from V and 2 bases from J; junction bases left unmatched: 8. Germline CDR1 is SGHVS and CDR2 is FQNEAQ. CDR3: CASSLPEQGAYEQYF. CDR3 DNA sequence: TGTGCCAGCAGCCTACCGGAACAGGGGGCCTACGAGCAGTACTTC. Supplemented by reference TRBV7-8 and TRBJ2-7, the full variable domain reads GAGVSQSPRYKVAKRGQDVALRCDPISGHVSLFWYQQALGQGPEFLTYFQNEAQLDKSGLPSDRFFAERPEGSVSTLKIQRTQQEDSAVYLCASSLPEQGAYEQYFGPGTRLTVT.

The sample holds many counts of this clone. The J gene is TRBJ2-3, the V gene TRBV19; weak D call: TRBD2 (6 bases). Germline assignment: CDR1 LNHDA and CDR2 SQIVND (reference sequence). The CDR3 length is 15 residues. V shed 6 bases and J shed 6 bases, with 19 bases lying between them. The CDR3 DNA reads TGTGCCAGTAGCCTTTCATTGGGGGGTGTGGATACGCAGTATTTT. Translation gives CASSLSLGGVDTQYF.

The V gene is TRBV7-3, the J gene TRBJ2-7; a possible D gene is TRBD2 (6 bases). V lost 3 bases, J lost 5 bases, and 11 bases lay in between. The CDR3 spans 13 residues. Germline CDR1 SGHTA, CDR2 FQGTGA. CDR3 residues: CASSFWGGDEQYF. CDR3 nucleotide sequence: TGTGCCAGCAGCTTTTGGGGAGGAGACGAGCAGTACTTC.

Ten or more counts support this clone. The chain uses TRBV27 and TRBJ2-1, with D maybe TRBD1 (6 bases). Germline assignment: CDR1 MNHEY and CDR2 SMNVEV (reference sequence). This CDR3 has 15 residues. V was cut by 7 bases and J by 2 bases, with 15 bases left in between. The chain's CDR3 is CASTTGDIAYNEQFF. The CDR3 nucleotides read TGTGCCAGCACTACCGGGGACATCGCCTACAATGAGCAGTTCTTC.

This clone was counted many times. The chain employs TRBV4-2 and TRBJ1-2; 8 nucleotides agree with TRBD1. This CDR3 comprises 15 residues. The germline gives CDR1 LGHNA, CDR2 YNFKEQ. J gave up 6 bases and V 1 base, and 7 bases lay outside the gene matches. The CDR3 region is CASSQGQGALDGYTF. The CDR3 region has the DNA TGTGCCAGCAGCCAAGGGCAGGGGGCCTTAGATGGCTACACCTTC.

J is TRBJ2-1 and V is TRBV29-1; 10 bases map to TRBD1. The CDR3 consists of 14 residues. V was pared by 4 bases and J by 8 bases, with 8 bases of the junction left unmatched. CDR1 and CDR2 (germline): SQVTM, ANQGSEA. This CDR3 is CSVAGTGVYDEQFF. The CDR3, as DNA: TGCAGCGTTGCCGGGACAGGGGTGTACGATGAGCAGTTCTTC.

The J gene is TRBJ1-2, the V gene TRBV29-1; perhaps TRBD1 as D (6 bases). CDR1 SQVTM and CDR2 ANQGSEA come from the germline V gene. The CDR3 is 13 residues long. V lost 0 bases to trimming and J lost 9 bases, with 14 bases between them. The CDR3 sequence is CSVEDDRIMSYTF. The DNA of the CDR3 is TGCAGCGTTGAAGATGACAGGATTATGAGCTACACCTTC.

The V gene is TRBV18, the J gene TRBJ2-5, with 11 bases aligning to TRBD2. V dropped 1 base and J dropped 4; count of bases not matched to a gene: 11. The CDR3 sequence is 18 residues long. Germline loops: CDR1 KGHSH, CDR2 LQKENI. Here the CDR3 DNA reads TGTGCCAGCTCACCACGTGGTAGCGGGGGGGTGAGAGGAGAGACCCAGTACTTC. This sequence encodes CASSPRGSGGVRGETQYF.

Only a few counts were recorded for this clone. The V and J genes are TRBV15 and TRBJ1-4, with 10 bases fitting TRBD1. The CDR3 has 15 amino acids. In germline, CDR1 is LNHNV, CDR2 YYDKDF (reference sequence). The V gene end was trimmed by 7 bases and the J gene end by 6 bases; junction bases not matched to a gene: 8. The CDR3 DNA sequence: TGTGCCACCACTACGGGAGGGACAGGGGATGAAAAACTGTTTTTT. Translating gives CATTTGGTGDEKLFF.

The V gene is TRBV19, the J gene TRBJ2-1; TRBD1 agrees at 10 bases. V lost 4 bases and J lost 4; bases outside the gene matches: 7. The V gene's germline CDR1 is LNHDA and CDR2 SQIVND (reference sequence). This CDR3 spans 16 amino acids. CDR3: CASSTPPGQGYNEQFF. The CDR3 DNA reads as TGTGCCAGTAGTACCCCGCCGGGACAGGGGTACAATGAGCAGTTCTTC. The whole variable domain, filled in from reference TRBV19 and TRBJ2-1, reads DGGITQSPKYLFRKEGQNVTLSCEQNLNHDAMYWYRQDPGQGLRLIYYSQIVNDFQKGDIAEGYSVSREKKESFPLTVTSAQKNPTAFYLCASSTPPGQGYNEQFFGPGTRLTVL.

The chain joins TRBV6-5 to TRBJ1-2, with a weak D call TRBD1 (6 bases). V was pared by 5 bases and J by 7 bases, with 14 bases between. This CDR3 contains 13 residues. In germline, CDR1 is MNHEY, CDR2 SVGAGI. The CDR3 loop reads CASSQSGGRGYTF. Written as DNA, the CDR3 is TGTGCCAGCAGTCAATCCGGGGGCCGTGGCTACACCTTC.

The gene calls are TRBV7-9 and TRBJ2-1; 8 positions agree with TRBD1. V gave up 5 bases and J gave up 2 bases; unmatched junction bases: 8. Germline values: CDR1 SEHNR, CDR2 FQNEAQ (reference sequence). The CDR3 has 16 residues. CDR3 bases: TGTGCCAGCAGCCGAGCAGGGGGCTGGACCTACAATGAGCAGTTCTTC. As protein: CASSRAGGWTYNEQFF.

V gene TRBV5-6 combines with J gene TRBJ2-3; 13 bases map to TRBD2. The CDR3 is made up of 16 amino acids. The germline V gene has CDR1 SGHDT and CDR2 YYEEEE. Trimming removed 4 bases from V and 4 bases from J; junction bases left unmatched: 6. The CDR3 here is CASSVRGTSGADTQYF. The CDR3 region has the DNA TGTGCCAGCAGCGTGAGGGGGACTAGCGGGGCAGATACGCAGTATTTT. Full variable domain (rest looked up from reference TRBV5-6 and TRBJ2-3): DAGVTQSPTHLIKTRGQQVTLRCSPKSGHDTVSWYQQALGQGPQFIFQYYEEEERQRGNFPDRFSGHQFPNYSSELNVNALLLGDSALYLCASSVRGTSGADTQYFGPGTRLTVL.

The CDR3 loop is CASSSGQGLQQPQHF. CDR3 DNA sequence: TGTGCCAGCAGTTCGGGACAGGGACTACAGCAGCCCCAGCATTTT. J is TRBJ1-5 and V is TRBV6-5, with TRBD1 matching over 9 bases. The CDR3 is 15 amino acids. Germline CDR1 and CDR2: MNHEY and SVGAGI. Trimming cost V 4 bases and J 7 bases; bases outside gene matches: 8.

The CDR3 region has the DNA TGTGCCTGGAGGGCTAGCGGGACTAATGAAAAACTGTTTTTT. Amino acid sequence: CAWRASGTNEKLFF. V gene TRBV30 combines with J gene TRBJ1-4; D gene unclear. The V gene lost 3 bases and the J gene lost 2 bases, with 10 bases spanning the gap. The V gene's germline CDR1 is GTSNPN and CDR2 SVGIG (reference sequence). There are 14 residues in the CDR3.

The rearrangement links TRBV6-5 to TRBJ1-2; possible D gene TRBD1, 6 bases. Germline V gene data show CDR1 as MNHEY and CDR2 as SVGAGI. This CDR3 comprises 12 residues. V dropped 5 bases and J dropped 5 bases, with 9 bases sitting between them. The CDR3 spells CASSEQGYGYTF. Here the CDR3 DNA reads TGTGCCAGCAGTGAACAGGGATATGGCTACACCTTC.

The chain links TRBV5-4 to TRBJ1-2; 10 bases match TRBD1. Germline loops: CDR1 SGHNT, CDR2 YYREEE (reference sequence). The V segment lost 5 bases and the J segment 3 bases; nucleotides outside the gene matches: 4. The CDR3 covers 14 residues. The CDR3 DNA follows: TGTGCCAGCAGGGGACAGGGGATTTACTATGGCTACACCTTC. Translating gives CASRGQGIYYGYTF. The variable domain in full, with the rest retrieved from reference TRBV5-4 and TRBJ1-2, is ETGVTQSPTHLIKTRGQQVTLRCSSQSGHNTVSWYQQALGQGPQFIFQYYREEENGRGNFPPRFSGLQFPNYSSELNVNALELDDSALYLCASRGQGIYYGYTFGSGTRLTVV.

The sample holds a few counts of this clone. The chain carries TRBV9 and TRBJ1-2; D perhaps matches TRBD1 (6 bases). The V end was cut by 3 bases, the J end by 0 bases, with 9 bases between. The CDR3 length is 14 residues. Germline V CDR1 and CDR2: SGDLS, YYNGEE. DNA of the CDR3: TGTGCCAGCAGCGCGACAGGAGCTAACTATGGCTACACCTTC. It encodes CASSATGANYGYTF.

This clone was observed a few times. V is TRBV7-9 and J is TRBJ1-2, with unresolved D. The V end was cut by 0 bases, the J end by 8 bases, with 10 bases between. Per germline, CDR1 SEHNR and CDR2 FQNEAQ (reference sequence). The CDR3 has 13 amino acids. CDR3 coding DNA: TGTGCCAGCAGCTTAGCGGCTAGCCGCGGCTACACCTTC. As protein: CASSLAASRGYTF.

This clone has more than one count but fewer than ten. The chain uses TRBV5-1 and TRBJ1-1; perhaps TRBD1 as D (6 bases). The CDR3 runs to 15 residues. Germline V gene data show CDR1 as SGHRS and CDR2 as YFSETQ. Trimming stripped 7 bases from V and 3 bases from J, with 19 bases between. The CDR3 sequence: CASRLHRVQDTEAFF. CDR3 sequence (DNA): TGCGCCAGCCGACTTCACAGGGTGCAGGACACTGAAGCTTTCTTT.

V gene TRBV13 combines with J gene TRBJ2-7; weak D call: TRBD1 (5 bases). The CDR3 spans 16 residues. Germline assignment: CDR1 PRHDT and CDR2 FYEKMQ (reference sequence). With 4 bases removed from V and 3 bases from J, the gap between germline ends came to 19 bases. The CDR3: CASSSGRTHTFYEQYF. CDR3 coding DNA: TGTGCCAGCAGCTCAGGTCGGACACATACTTTCTACGAGCAGTACTTC.

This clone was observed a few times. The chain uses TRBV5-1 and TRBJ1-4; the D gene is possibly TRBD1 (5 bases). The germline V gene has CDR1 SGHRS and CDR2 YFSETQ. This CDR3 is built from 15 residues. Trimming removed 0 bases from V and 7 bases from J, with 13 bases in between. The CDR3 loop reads CASSLAIGGIEKLFF. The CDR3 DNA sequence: TGCGCCAGCAGCTTGGCTATCGGGGGAATTGAAAAACTGTTTTTT.

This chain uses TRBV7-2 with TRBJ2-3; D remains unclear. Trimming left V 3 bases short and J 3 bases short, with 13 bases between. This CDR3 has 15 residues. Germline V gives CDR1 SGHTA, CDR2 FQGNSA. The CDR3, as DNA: TGTGCCAGCAGCTTCCAACGGTCAGCTACAGATACGCAGTATTTT. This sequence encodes CASSFQRSATDTQYF.

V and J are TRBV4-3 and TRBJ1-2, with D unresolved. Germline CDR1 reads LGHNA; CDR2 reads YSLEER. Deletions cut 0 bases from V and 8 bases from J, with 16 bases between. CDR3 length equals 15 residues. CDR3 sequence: CASSQDLGPGGGYTF. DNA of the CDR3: TGCGCCAGCAGCCAAGATCTAGGGCCGGGCGGAGGCTACACCTTC.